The rows below give T cell receptor beta chains drawn from one sample of a study of cytomegalovirus exposure and HLA in healthy donors. Generated by immunoSEQ multiplex PCR, the TCRdb table keeps only in-frame clones and is missing some. The sample includes some 160,000 clones, less than 80% of them seen just once. Sample: PBMCs. These receptors were collected from a woman aged 35 to 49 in good health and CMV-seronegative. The CDR3 runs from the conserved cysteine through the conserved F or W. Fields, in order: J gene, clone size, V gene, CDR3 protein. Only some rows state a clone size, as once, few, many or a class for expanded clones.

j_call: TRBJ1-5; clone_size: NA; v_call: TRBV6-1; cdr3_aa: CASSETEDRAVHQPQHF
j_call: TRBJ1-1; clone_size: NA; v_call: TRBV27; cdr3_aa: CASSHRGTEAFF
j_call: TRBJ2-5; clone_size: NA; v_call: TRBV4-3; cdr3_aa: CASSQDWAYQETQYF
j_call: TRBJ2-5; clone_size: NA; v_call: TRBV6-5; cdr3_aa: CASRISGETQYF
j_call: TRBJ1-2; clone_size: once; v_call: TRBV27; cdr3_aa: CASTSTWGQGYGYTF
j_call: TRBJ2-7; clone_size: NA; v_call: TRBV6-1; cdr3_aa: CASSLTGYRYEQYF
j_call: TRBJ1-1; clone_size: NA; v_call: TRBV4-1; cdr3_aa: CASSQDTQGAQNTEAFF
j_call: TRBJ1-6; clone_size: NA; v_call: TRBV2; cdr3_aa: CASSRDRGGPLHF
j_call: TRBJ1-1; clone_size: NA; v_call: TRBV9; cdr3_aa: CASSVERGTEAFF
j_call: TRBJ1-2; clone_size: NA; v_call: TRBV5-1; cdr3_aa: CASRGPLYGYTF
j_call: TRBJ2-1; clone_size: NA; v_call: TRBV11-2; cdr3_aa: CASSLTGQGSNEQFF
j_call: TRBJ2-7; clone_size: NA; v_call: TRBV11-2; cdr3_aa: CASSLGGQTYRVYEQYF
j_call: TRBJ2-5; clone_size: few; v_call: TRBV7-2; cdr3_aa: CASSPSGAPGETQYF
j_call: TRBJ2-7; clone_size: NA; v_call: TRBV7-9; cdr3_aa: CASSFGERSYEQYF
j_call: TRBJ2-5; clone_size: NA; v_call: TRBV4-1; cdr3_aa: CASSQPQGKETQYF
j_call: TRBJ1-3; clone_size: NA; v_call: TRBV28; cdr3_aa: CASSISPGVSGNTIYF
j_call: TRBJ1-6; clone_size: NA; v_call: TRBV27; cdr3_aa: CASSGGGRERSYNSPLHF
j_call: TRBJ2-3; clone_size: NA; v_call: TRBV18; cdr3_aa: CASSPDTTDTQYF
j_call: TRBJ2-5; clone_size: NA; v_call: TRBV5-4; cdr3_aa: CASSLRGQGETQYF
j_call: TRBJ1-1; clone_size: NA; v_call: TRBV6-5; cdr3_aa: CASSLWGQGNTEAFF
j_call: TRBJ2-7; clone_size: few; v_call: TRBV2; cdr3_aa: CASRARGLEQYF
j_call: TRBJ1-6; clone_size: NA; v_call: TRBV6-6; cdr3_aa: CASSWYRGQYNSPLHF
j_call: TRBJ1-2; clone_size: NA; v_call: TRBV6-5; cdr3_aa: CARVPWGGDGYTF
j_call: TRBJ1-1; clone_size: few; v_call: TRBV2; cdr3_aa: CASSGSEAFF
j_call: TRBJ1-6; clone_size: NA; v_call: TRBV5-1; cdr3_aa: CASSLEQGGLSPLHF
j_call: TRBJ1-1; clone_size: NA; v_call: TRBV11-2; cdr3_aa: CASSMTGWNTEAFF
j_call: TRBJ2-3; clone_size: NA; v_call: TRBV11-2; cdr3_aa: CASSPRTRGSTQYF
j_call: TRBJ1-5; clone_size: NA; v_call: TRBV5-8; cdr3_aa: CASSPGYSNQPQHF
j_call: TRBJ1-1; clone_size: NA; v_call: TRBV7-9; cdr3_aa: CASRGFRASNTEAFF
j_call: TRBJ2-7; clone_size: NA; v_call: TRBV28; cdr3_aa: CASIRSGQGGYEQYF